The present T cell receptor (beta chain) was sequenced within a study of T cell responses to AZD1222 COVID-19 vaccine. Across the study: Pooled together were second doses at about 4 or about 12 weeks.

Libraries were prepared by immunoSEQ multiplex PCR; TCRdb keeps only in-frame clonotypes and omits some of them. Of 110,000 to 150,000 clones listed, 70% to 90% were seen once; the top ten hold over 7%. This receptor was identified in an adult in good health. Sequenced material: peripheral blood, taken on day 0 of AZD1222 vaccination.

The CDR3 nucleotides are TGTGCCAGCAGCCAAGATAACAATCGGGGGGAGACCCAGTACTTC. Amino acid sequence: CASSQDNNRGETQYF. V gene TRBV3-1 (or the pseudogene TRBV3-2) combines with J gene TRBJ2-5; TRBD2 might be the D (6 bases). V lost 0 bases, J lost 5 bases, and 13 bases lay in between. This CDR3 region has 15 residues. Germline values: CDR1 LGHDT, CDR2 YNNKEL (reference sequence).